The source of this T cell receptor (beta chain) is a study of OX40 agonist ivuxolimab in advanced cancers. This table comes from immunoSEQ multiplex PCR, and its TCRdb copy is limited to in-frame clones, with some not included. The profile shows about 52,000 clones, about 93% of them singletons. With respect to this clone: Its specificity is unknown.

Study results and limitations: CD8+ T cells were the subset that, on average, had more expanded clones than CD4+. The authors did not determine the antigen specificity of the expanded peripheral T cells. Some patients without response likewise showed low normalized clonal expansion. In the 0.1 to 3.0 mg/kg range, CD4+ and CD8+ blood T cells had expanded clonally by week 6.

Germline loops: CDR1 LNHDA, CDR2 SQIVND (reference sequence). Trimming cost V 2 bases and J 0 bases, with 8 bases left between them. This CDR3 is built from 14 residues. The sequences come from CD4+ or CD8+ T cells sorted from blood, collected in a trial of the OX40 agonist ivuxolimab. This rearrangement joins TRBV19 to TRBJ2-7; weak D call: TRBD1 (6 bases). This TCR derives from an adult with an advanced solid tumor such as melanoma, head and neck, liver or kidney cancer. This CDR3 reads CASSITGSSYEQYF. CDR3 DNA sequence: TGTGCCAGTAGTATAACAGGGAGCTCCTACGAGCAGTACTTC.